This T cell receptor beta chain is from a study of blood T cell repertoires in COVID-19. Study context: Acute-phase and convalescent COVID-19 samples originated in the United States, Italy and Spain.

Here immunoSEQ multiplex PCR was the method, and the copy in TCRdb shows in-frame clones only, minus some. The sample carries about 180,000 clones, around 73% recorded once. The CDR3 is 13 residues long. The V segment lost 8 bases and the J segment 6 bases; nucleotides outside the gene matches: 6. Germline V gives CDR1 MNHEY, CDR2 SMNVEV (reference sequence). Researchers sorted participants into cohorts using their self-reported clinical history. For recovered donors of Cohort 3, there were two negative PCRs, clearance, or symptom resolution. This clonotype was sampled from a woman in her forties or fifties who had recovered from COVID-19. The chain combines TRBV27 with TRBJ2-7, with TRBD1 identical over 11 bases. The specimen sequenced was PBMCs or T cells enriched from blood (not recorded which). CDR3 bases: TGTGCCAGCGGTACGGGACAGGGGGGCGAGCAGTACTTC. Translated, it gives CASGTGQGGEQYF.